This T cell receptor beta chain is drawn from a study of blood T cell repertoires in COVID-19. Sequencing used immunoSEQ multiplex PCR; TCRdb keeps in-frame clones, though not all of them. The sample lists about 320,000 clones, roughly 85% occurring once. In germline, CDR1 is GTSNPN, CDR2 SVGIG (reference sequence). There are 13 residues in the CDR3. V shed 2 bases and J shed 6 bases, with 11 bases lying between them. The genes are TRBV30 and TRBJ1-5; D gene ambiguous. The sample was PBMCs or T cells enriched from blood (not recorded which). The TCR originated in a woman in her thirties who had recovered from COVID-19. Here the CDR3 reads CAWSSTGSQPQHF. DNA for the CDR3: TGTGCCTGGAGTTCAACGGGTAGTCAGCCCCAGCATTTT.